This T cell receptor beta chain derives from a study of T cell repertoires in cytomegalovirus infection. Study overall: CMV infection together with matching HLA type was indicated by public TCR beta signatures.

TCRdb reprocessed the reads via MiXCR and lists one record per CDR3 protein. The sample shows fewer than 700,000 distinct CDR3 sequences, around 24% of them seen only once. V trimming: 6 bases; J trimming: 0 bases; junction bases outside the gene matches: 7. This CDR3 has 16 residues. Germline values: CDR1 SEHNR, CDR2 FQNEAQ (reference sequence). Source material: CD8+ T cells from PBMCs. This chain joins TRBV7-9 and TRBJ2-1, with 8 bases matching TRBD1. This TCR came from a human donor in good health (CMV status not recorded). Some clones in this sample may be carry-over from other donors' samples. The DNA of the CDR3 is TGTGCCAGCAGGGACAGGGCGGCGAGCTCCTACAATGAGCAGTTCTTC. This codes for CASRDRAASSYNEQFF.